The 6 T cell receptor beta chains given below trace back to one sample, sequenced in a study of radiotherapy plus CTLA-4 blockade in lung cancer (dated by TCRdb to 2016 to 2019). Libraries came from the immunoSEQ multiplex PCR assay. As stored in TCRdb, this immuneACCESS dataset retains in-frame rearrangements with V and J assigned. A fraction of the clones does not appear; measured against another copy, unresolved V genes explain less than half of the discrepancy, and the remainder lacks a known reason. Present in this sample are about 72,000 clones, about four fifths of which were seen just once. Less than 4.5% of the sample goes to the ten largest clones. The sample here was peripheral blood, taken from a patient treated with radiotherapy plus ipilimumab. The source is a human donor with non-small cell lung cancer who had a partial response to radiotherapy plus ipilimumab.

This clone was observed once. The chain joins TRBV5-1 to TRBJ2-7; 7 nucleotides agree with TRBD2. Per the germline V gene, CDR1 is SGHRS and CDR2 is YFSETQ. V lost 10 bases to trimming and J lost 4 bases; unmatched junction nucleotides: 11. This CDR3 is 13 amino acids long. This CDR3 is CASSEAGAYEQYF. The CDR3 nucleotides are TGCGCCTCCTCGGAGGCGGGAGCATACGAGCAGTACTTC.

This chain connects TRBV30 to TRBJ1-3; D is unclear. The V and J ends lost 4 bases and 4 bases respectively, with 5 bases between them. CDR3 size: 11 residues. CDR1 and CDR2 from the germline V gene are GTSNPN and SVGIG (reference sequence). CDR3 residues: CAWTVGNTIYF. For the CDR3, the DNA is TGTGCCTGGACGGTAGGAAACACCATATATTTT.

This sequence joins TRBV5-4 and TRBJ2-5, with D unclear. The end of the DNA aligns better with TRBJ2-7, so the J call may be wrong. The CDR3 extends over 14 amino acids. Germline CDR1 reads SGHNT; CDR2 reads YYREEE (reference sequence). CDR3 nucleotides: TGTGCCAGCAGCTTTACCGGTATCTCCTACGAGCAGTACTTC. Amino acids: CASSFTGISYEQYF.

The chain recombines TRBV5-1 with TRBJ2-2; the D gene is possibly TRBD1 (5 bases). The CDR3 runs to 16 residues. CDR1 and CDR2 (germline): SGHRS, YFSETQ. V was cut by 3 bases and J by 4 bases, with 16 bases left in between. CDR3 in DNA: TGCGCCAGCAGCTATCTAGGCAGGGATCGCACCGGGGAGCTGTTTTTT. It is translated as CASSYLGRDRTGELFF.

The genes are TRBV5-1 and TRBJ2-7; TRBD1 matches 8 bases. Germline V gene sequence: CDR1 SGHRS, CDR2 YFSETQ. The CDR3 is 15 amino acids. With 3 bases clipped from V and 2 bases from J, the junction kept 7 bases outside the gene matches. This CDR3 reads CASSYITGGAYEQYF. Here the CDR3 DNA reads TGCGCCAGCAGCTACATCACAGGGGGAGCCTACGAGCAGTACTTC.

The V gene is TRBV29-1, the J gene TRBJ1-4; perhaps TRBD1 as D (5 bases). With 4 bases removed from V and 4 bases from J, the gap between germline ends came to 10 bases. The germline V gene encodes CDR1 SQVTM and CDR2 ANQGSEA. CDR3 size: 13 residues. The CDR3, as DNA: TGCAGCGTTGTGGACAAAATTAATGAAAAACTGTTTTTT. It translates to CSVVDKINEKLFF.